The 18 T cell receptor beta chains given below trace back to one sample, sequenced in a study of graft-versus-host responses after intestinal transplantation. Clones were sequenced by immunoSEQ multiplex PCR, and TCRdb holds only the in-frame ones, with some missing. This table has over 9,500 clones, 85% to 95% appearing once. The sample was PBMCs, taken 8 days after intestinal transplant. All receptors come from a human patient who received an intestinal transplant, so some T cells may come from the graft donor.

The chain is built from TRBV6-1 and TRBJ2-3; 10 bases agree with TRBD1. The CDR3 length is 20 residues. V was clipped by 2 bases and J by 7 bases; unmatched bases: 21. CDR1 is MNHNS, CDR2 SASEGT, per germline. The CDR3 DNA is TGTGCCAGCAGTGAAATTGGCTCAGTGGGACAGGGGAGGACAAGGTATACGCAGTATTTT. It is translated as CASSEIGSVGQGRTRYTQYF.

V usage is TRBV30 and J usage is TRBJ1-1, with a tentative D call TRBD1 (5 bases). The CDR3 has 14 amino acids. The germline CDR1 and CDR2 sequences are GTSNPN and SVGIG (reference sequence). The V and J ends lost 5 bases and 1 base respectively, with 14 bases between them. CDR3 region: CAWARLGTNTEAFF. In nucleotides, the CDR3 is TGTGCCTGGGCGCGGTTGGGGACGAACACTGAAGCTTTCTTT.

V and J are TRBV11-1 and TRBJ1-2; D ambiguous. Trimming pared 1 base from V and 4 bases from J, leaving 4 bases between. The CDR3 length is 12 residues. Germline CDR1 and CDR2: SGHAT and FQDESV (reference sequence). Written as DNA, the CDR3 is TGTGCCAGCAGCTTAGTGAGCTATGGCTACACCTTC. Protein: CASSLVSYGYTF.

The genes are TRBV28 and TRBJ1-1, with TRBD1 as a possible D gene (5 bases). V gave up 1 base and J gave up 3 bases, with 12 bases separating them. The CDR3 length is 15 residues. Looked up from germline, CDR1 is MDHEN and CDR2 is SYDVKM. CDR3 nucleotides: TGTGCCAGCAGTTTATCGGGGACTGGGGACACTGAAGCTTTCTTT. This encodes CASSLSGTGDTEAFF.

In its sample, this clone was seen once. The CDR3: CASSVGQGNGYTF. CDR3 coding DNA: TGTGCCAGCAGCGTAGGACAGGGGAATGGCTACACCTTC. The chain carries TRBV9 and TRBJ1-2, with 8 bases lining up with TRBD1. This CDR3 has 13 residues. V gave up 0 bases and J gave up 6 bases; unmatched junction bases: 1. Germline-derived CDR1 and CDR2 are SGDLS and YYNGEE.

The V and J genes are TRBV5-4 and TRBJ1-2; maybe TRBD1 (6 bases). With 0 bases removed from V and 4 bases from J, the gap between germline ends came to 13 bases. The CDR3 runs 15 residues. The germline gives CDR1 SGHNT, CDR2 YYREEE (reference sequence). CDR3 in DNA: TGTGCCAGCAGCTTGGCCGATACAGGGAGCTATGGCTACACCTTC. It is translated as CASSLADTGSYGYTF.

This chain links TRBV30 with TRBJ2-4; a possible D gene is TRBD2 (5 bases). V shed 0 bases and J shed 1 base, with 10 bases lying between them. The germline V gene encodes CDR1 GTSNPN and CDR2 SVGIG (reference sequence). This CDR3 is 15 amino acids long. CDR3 DNA sequence: TGTGCCTGGAGTGTAGCCTCGGGGGCCAAAAACATTCAGTACTTC. Residues: CAWSVASGAKNIQYF. Complete variable domain (other parts from reference TRBV30 and TRBJ2-4): SQTIHQWPATLVQPVGSPLSLECTVEGTSNPNLYWYRQAAGRGLQLLFYSVGIGQISSEVPQNLSASRPQDRQFILSSKKLLLSDSGFYLCAWSVASGAKNIQYFGAGTRLSVL.

V and J are TRBV6-5 and TRBJ2-1; 14 bases are a match to TRBD2. The germline V gene has CDR1 MNHEY and CDR2 SVGAGI. V trimming: 2 bases; J trimming: 9 bases; junction bases outside the gene matches: 6. CDR3 length: 16 amino acids. The CDR3 nucleotides read TGTGCCAGCAGTTACGTGGGACTAGCGGGAGATAGTGAGCAGTTCTTC. Translation: CASSYVGLAGDSEQFF.

The CDR3: CASSKESYQETQYF. DNA of the CDR3: TGTGCCAGTAGTAAGGAGAGTTACCAAGAGACCCAGTACTTC. The chain is built from TRBV19 and TRBJ2-5; no definite D call. V was trimmed by 4 bases and J by 0 bases, leaving 9 bases between them. The CDR3 length is 14 residues. In germline, CDR1 is LNHDA, CDR2 SQIVND (reference sequence).

V gene TRBV7-3 combines with J gene TRBJ1-1; D perhaps matches TRBD1 (5 bases). V was pared by 1 base and J by 8 bases, with 17 bases between. Germline lookup yields CDR1 SGHTA and CDR2 FQGTGA. The CDR3 covers 15 residues. The CDR3 region is CASSLIMGEGEEAFF. The CDR3 nucleotides are TGTGCCAGCAGCTTAATAATGGGGGAAGGGGAGGAAGCTTTCTTT.

Turning to this clone: A junction boundary mismatches the germline segment, possibly from a read error. The J gene is TRBJ2-7, the V gene TRBV11-2; the D gene is possibly TRBD1 (6 bases). Germline CDR1 is SGHAT and CDR2 is FQNNGV. CDR3 length: 17 amino acids. The CDR3 sequence is CASSLELQGSRSYEQYF. The CDR3 DNA reads TGTGCCAGCAGCCTAGAACTCCAGGGGAGTAGATCCTACGAGCAGTACTTC.

V and J are TRBV6-5 and TRBJ2-7; 8 nucleotides agree with TRBD1. From germline, CDR1 is MNHEY and CDR2 SVGAGI. Trimming took 5 bases from V and 5 from J; bases not matched to a gene: 11. This CDR3 has 15 residues. The CDR3 DNA reads as TGTGCCAGCAGTAATCTTGACAGGGGAAAAGACGAGCAGTACTTC. It encodes CASSNLDRGKDEQYF.

The V and J genes are TRBV14 and TRBJ2-7; 9 bases are shared with TRBD2. Losses at the gene ends were 4 bases for V and 6 bases for J; bases not matched to a gene: 10. The CDR3 has 15 residues. Looked up from germline, CDR1 is SGHDN and CDR2 is FVKESK. The CDR3 reads CASSPWPSGEPEQYF. The DNA for the CDR3 is TGTGCCAGCAGCCCTTGGCCTAGCGGGGAGCCCGAGCAGTACTTC.

This clone was observed once. This sequence joins TRBV7-9 and TRBJ2-1, with 8 positions matching TRBD2. The CDR3 contains 15 residues. Germline values: CDR1 SEHNR, CDR2 FQNEAQ (reference sequence). V dropped 5 bases and J dropped 3; count of bases not matched to a gene: 6. The CDR3 sequence: CASSPSGWGYNEQFF. The CDR3 region has the DNA TGTGCCAGCAGCCCTAGCGGGTGGGGCTACAATGAGCAGTTCTTC.

The gene calls are TRBV19 and TRBJ1-1, with no clear D. This CDR3 contains 15 residues. Per the germline V gene, CDR1 is LNHDA and CDR2 is SQIVND (reference sequence). V shed 3 bases and J shed 1 base, with 12 bases lying between them. The CDR3 here is CASSIPAGRNTEAFF. The DNA of the CDR3 is TGTGCCAGTAGTATCCCCGCCGGGAGGAACACTGAAGCTTTCTTT.

The chain couples TRBV7-9 to TRBJ2-5, with D perhaps TRBD2 (5 bases). In germline, CDR1 is SEHNR, CDR2 FQNEAQ (reference sequence). With 8 bases removed from V and 7 bases from J, the gap between germline ends came to 17 bases. The CDR3 totals 13 residues. The CDR3 is CASLRREYGTQYF. CDR3 coding DNA: TGTGCCAGCCTCAGAAGGGAGTACGGGACCCAGTACTTC.

The chain recombines TRBV18 with TRBJ1-4; D gene ambiguous. The germline V and J ends were trimmed by 4 bases and 2 bases, with 5 bases remaining between them. This CDR3 has 13 residues. CDR1 is KGHSH, CDR2 LQKENI, per germline. The CDR3 DNA reads as TGTGCCAGCTCACGGGTTACTAATGAAAAACTGTTTTTT. It is translated as CASSRVTNEKLFF.

V usage is TRBV19 and J usage is TRBJ2-1; no clear D gene. Germline loops: CDR1 LNHDA, CDR2 SQIVND (reference sequence). The V end lost 1 base, the J end lost 0 bases, and 7 bases lay between the germline ends. This CDR3 has 15 residues. The CDR3 DNA sequence: TGTGCCAGTAGTATAGCTACTAACTCCTACAATGAGCAGTTCTTC. This encodes CASSIATNSYNEQFF.